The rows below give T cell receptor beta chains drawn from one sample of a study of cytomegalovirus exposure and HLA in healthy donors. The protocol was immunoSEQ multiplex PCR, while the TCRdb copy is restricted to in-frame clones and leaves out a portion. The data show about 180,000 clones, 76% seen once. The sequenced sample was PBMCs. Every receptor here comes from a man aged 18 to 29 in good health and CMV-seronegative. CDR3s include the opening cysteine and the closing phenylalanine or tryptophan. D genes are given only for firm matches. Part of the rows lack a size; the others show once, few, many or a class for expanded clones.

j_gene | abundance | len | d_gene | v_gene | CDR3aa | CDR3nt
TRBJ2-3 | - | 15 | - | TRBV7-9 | CASSLALAGTDTQYF | TGTGCCAGCAGCTTAGCGCTGGCGGGCACAGATACGCAGTATTTT
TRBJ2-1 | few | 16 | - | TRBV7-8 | CASSSSRLEPGNEQFF | TGTGCCAGCAGCTCCTCCCGACTAGAACCGGGCAATGAGCAGTTCTTC
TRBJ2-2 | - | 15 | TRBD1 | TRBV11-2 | CASSLGTGSTGELFF | TGTGCCAGCAGCTTAGGGACAGGGAGCACCGGGGAGCTGTTTTTT
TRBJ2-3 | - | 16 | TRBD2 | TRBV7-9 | CASSFTAGGSTDTQYF | TGTGCCAGCAGCTTCACAGCGGGGGGTAGCACAGATACGCAGTATTTT
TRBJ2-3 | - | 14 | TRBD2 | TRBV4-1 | CASSQGAGGDTQYF | TGCGCCAGCAGCCAGGGCGCGGGGGGAGATACGCAGTATTTT
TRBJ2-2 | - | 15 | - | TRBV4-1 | CASSQDGLASRELFF | TGCGCCAGCAGCCAAGATGGGCTAGCTTCAAGGGAGCTGTTTTTT
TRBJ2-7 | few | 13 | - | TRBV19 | CASSIDGAYEQYF | TGTGCCAGTAGTATAGACGGAGCCTACGAGCAGTACTTC
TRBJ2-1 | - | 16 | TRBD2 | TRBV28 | CASSSLGLAGGDEQFF | TGTGCCAGCAGTTCCCTCGGACTAGCGGGAGGGGATGAGCAGTTCTTC
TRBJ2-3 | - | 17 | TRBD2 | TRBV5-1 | CASSSPGAGGLRDTQYF | TGCGCCAGCAGCTCGCCGGGAGCGGGGGGCCTAAGGGATACGCAGTATTTT
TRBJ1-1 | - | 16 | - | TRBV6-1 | CASSEAGGGVWTEAFF | TGTGCCAGCAGTGAAGCTGGGGGGGGCGTGTGGACTGAAGCTTTCTTT
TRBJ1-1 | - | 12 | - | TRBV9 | CASSVKETEAFF | TGTGCCAGCAGCGTAAAGGAGACTGAAGCTTTCTTT
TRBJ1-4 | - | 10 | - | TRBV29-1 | CSVGAGKLFF | TGCAGCGTTGGGGCCGGAAAACTGTTTTTT
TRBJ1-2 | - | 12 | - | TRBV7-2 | CASSLSEGGYTF | TGTGCCAGCAGCTTATCTGAGGGTGGCTACACCTTC
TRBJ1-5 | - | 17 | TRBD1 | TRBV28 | CASRRTGGWGSNQPQHF | TGTGCCAGCAGACGGACAGGGGGATGGGGAAGCAATCAGCCCCAGCATTTT
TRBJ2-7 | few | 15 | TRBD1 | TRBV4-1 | CASSALTGGLYEQYF | TGCGCCAGCAGCGCCCTGACAGGGGGCCTCTACGAGCAGTACTTC
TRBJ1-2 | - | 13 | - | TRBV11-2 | CASSFEANYGYTF | TGTGCCAGCAGCTTCGAGGCGAACTATGGCTACACCTTC
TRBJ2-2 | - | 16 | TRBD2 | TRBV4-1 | CASSQAPAGINGELFF | TGCGCCAGCAGCCAAGCTCCAGCGGGAATCAACGGGGAGCTGTTTTTT
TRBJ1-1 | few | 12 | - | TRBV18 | CASRGGNTEAFF | TGTGCCAGCCGAGGGGGGAACACTGAAGCTTTCTTT
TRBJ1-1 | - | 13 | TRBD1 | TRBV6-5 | CASSRTGNTEAFF | TGTGCCAGCAGCCGGACAGGGAACACTGAAGCTTTCTTT
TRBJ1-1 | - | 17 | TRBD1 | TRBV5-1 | CASSLVAGQGSGTEAFF | TGCGCCAGCAGCTTGGTAGCGGGACAGGGCTCGGGCACTGAAGCTTTCTTT
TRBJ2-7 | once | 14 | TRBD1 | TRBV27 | CASSLQGNYYEQYF | TGTGCCAGCAGCTTACAGGGGAACTACTACGAGCAGTACTTC
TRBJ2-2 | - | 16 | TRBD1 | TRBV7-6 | CASSSGTTGENGKLFF | TGTGCCAGCAGTTCTGGGACGACAGGGGAAAACGGGAAGCTGTTTTTT
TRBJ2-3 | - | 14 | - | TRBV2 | CATSGVVVTDTQYF | TGTGCCACCTCAGGGGTCGTAGTTACGGATACGCAGTATTTT
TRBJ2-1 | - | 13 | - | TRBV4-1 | CASSQVLEDEQFF | TGCGCCAGCAGCCAAGTACTAGAGGATGAGCAGTTCTTC
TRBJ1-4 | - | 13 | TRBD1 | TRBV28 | CATTGGLGEKLFF | TGTGCCACGACAGGGGGTTTAGGTGAAAAACTGTTTTTT
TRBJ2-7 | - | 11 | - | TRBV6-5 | CASSSFYEQYF | TGTGCCAGCAGTTCCTTCTACGAGCAGTACTTC
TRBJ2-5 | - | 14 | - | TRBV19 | CASSIGGVQETQYF | TGTGCCAGTAGTATAGGCGGGGTTCAAGAGACCCAGTACTTC
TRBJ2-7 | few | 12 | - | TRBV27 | CASTGDRYEQYF | TGTGCCAGCACGGGGGACCGCTACGAGCAGTACTTC
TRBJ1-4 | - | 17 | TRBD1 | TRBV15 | CATSGNRLDRLNEKLFF | TGTGCCACCAGCGGGAACCGATTGGACAGGCTTAATGAAAAACTGTTTTTT
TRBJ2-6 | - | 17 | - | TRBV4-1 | CASSQEAAGPMANVLTF | TGCGCCAGCAGCCAAGAGGCGGCAGGGCCCATGGCCAACGTCCTGACTTTC
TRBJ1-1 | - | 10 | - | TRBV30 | CALGKGTPFF | TGTGCCTTGGGCAAGGGGACACCTTTCTTT
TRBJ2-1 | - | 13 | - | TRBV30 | CAWSVLQNNEQFF | TGTGCCTGGAGTGTATTACAGAACAATGAGCAGTTCTTC
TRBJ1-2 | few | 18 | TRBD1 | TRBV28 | CASSSWDRAEKKNYGYTF | TGTGCCAGCAGTTCGTGGGACAGGGCCGAAAAGAAAAACTATGGCTACACCTTC
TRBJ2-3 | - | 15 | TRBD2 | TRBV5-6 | CASSLRAGGTDTQYF | TGTGCCAGCAGCTTGCGAGCGGGGGGCACAGATACGCAGTATTTT
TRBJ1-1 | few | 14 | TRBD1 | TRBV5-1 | CASSLGQGYTEAFF | TGCGCCAGCAGCTTGGGACAGGGGTACACTGAAGCTTTCTTT
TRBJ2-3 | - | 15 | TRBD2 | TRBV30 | CASAQGAGGTDTQYF | TGTGCCTCAGCCCAAGGGGCGGGGGGCACAGATACGCAGTATTTT
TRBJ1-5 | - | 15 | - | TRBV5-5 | CASSLDSFRGQPQHF | TGTGCCAGCAGCTTGGATTCCTTTAGGGGTCAGCCCCAGCATTTT
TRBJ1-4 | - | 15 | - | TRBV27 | CASSYQGQINEKLFF | TGTGCCAGCAGTTACCAAGGACAGATTAATGAAAAACTGTTTTTT
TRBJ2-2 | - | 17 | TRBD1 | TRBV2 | CASSVSGTGGITGELFF | TGTGCCAGCAGTGTGAGCGGGACAGGGGGAATCACCGGGGAGCTGTTTTTT
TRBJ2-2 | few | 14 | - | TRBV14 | CASSQAGRNGELFF | TGTGCCAGCAGCCAAGCGGGAAGGAACGGGGAGCTGTTTTTT
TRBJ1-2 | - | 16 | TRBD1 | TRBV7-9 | CASSAAGTGGDYGYTF | TGTGCCAGCAGCGCCGCCGGGACAGGGGGCGACTATGGCTACACCTTC
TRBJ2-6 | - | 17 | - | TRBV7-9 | CASSLVGRTREANVLTF | TGTGCCAGCAGCTTAGTCGGCAGGACTCGTGAGGCCAACGTCCTGACTTTC
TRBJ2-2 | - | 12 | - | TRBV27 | CASSSRAGELFF | TGTGCCAGCAGTTCCCGGGCCGGGGAGCTGTTTTTT
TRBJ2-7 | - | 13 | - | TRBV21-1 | CANLWGLAYEQYF | TGTGCCAACCTTTGGGGACTGGCCTACGAGCAGTACTTC
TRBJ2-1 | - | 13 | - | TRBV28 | CASSGDTYNEQFF | TGTGCCAGCAGCGGGGACACCTACAATGAGCAGTTCTTC
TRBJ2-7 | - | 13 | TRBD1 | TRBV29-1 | CSVPTGGGYEQYF | TGCAGCGTTCCAACAGGGGGCGGGTACGAGCAGTACTTC
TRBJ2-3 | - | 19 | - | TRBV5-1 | CASSLARGGGVISTDTQYF | TGCGCCAGCAGCTTGGCCAGGGGCGGGGGCGTTATTAGCACAGATACGCAGTATTTT
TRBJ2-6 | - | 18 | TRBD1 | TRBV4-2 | CASSFLPGQGSGANVLTF | TGTGCCAGCAGCTTTCTCCCGGGACAGGGTTCTGGGGCCAACGTCCTGACTTTC
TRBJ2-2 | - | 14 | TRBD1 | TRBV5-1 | CASRDRTNTGELFF | TGCGCCAGCAGGGACAGGACAAACACCGGGGAGCTGTTTTTT
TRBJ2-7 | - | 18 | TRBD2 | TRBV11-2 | CASSLFGSGRAKVYEQYF | TGTGCCAGCAGCTTATTTGGTAGCGGGAGGGCTAAAGTCTACGAGCAGTACTTC
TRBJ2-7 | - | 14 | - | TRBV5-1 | CASSPAREGNEQYF | TGCGCCAGCAGCCCCGCTCGGGAAGGGAACGAGCAGTACTTC
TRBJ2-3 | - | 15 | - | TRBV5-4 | CASSPTRTGTDTQYF | TGTGCCAGCAGCCCCACTCGGACTGGCACAGATACGCAGTATTTT